Shown below are 15 T cell receptor beta chains from a single sample sequenced in a study of cytomegalovirus exposure and HLA in healthy donors. Vbeta (60) and Jbeta (13) primers were used in the PCR. Profiled with immunoSEQ multiplex PCR; TCRdb holds only in-frame clones, not every one. The top ten clones hold 2.6% of a sample with roughly 200,000 clones, roughly 70% of them seen once. Input material: PBMCs. The receptor set was obtained from a man aged 35 to 55 in good health and CMV-seropositive.

The rearrangement joins TRBV5-1 to TRBJ2-7; D may be TRBD2 (6 bases). Between the trimmed V and J ends, which lost 7 bases and 1 base, there was a span of 12 bases. This CDR3 has 13 residues. Germline V CDR1 and CDR2: SGHRS, YFSETQ. The CDR3 region is CASAAGRSYEQYF. The DNA of the CDR3 is TGCGCCAGCGCGGCGGGGAGATCCTACGAGCAGTACTTC. Filled out from reference TRBV5-1 and TRBJ2-7, the complete variable domain reads KAGVTQTPRYLIKTRGQQVTLSCSPISGHRSVSWYQQTPGQGLQFLFEYFSETQRNKGNFPGRFSGRQFSNSRSEMNVSTLELGDSALYLCASAAGRSYEQYFGPGTRLTVT.

This chain uses TRBV7-2 with TRBJ2-2, with D possibly TRBD2 on 6 matching bases. Germline CDR1 is SGHTA and CDR2 is FQGNSA. CDR3 length equals 16 residues. Trimming left V 2 bases short and J 8 bases short, with 18 bases between. CDR3: CASSLTRQGAGGELFF. The DNA of the CDR3 is TGTGCCAGCAGCTTAACTCGACAAGGGGCGGGGGGGGAGCTGTTTTTT.

The genes are TRBV19 and TRBJ1-5; D gene ambiguous. Trimming removed 1 base from V and 4 bases from J, with 17 bases in between. In germline, CDR1 is LNHDA, CDR2 SQIVND (reference sequence). The CDR3 extends over 17 amino acids. DNA for the CDR3: TGTGCCAGTAGTATAGTGGGGAGGATGATCGGGAATCAGCCCCAGCATTTT. The encoded protein is CASSIVGRMIGNQPQHF.

This clone was recorded a few times. The chain employs TRBV18 and TRBJ2-6; a possible D gene is TRBD1 (6 bases). CDR3 length: 15 residues. V dropped 5 bases and J dropped 2 bases, with 10 bases sitting between them. Germline V CDR1 and CDR2: KGHSH, LQKENI. The CDR3 loop reads CASSTTGTGANVLTF. CDR3 nucleotide sequence: TGTGCCAGCTCAACAACAGGGACTGGGGCCAACGTCCTGACTTTC.

This chain joins TRBV6-6 and TRBJ2-3, with 12 bases aligning to TRBD2. V shed 6 bases, J shed 9 bases, and the junction held 13 bases outside the gene matches. The CDR3 totals 16 residues. CDR1 and CDR2 (germline): MNHNY, SVGAGI (reference sequence). CDR3 residues: CASSRSFTSGGSTQYF. For the CDR3, the DNA is TGTGCCAGCAGCCGGTCTTTTACTAGCGGGGGGTCGACGCAGTATTTT.

CDR3 loop: CASSQATGLYGYTF. DNA for the CDR3: TGCGCCAGCAGCCAAGCGACAGGGCTCTATGGCTACACCTTC. V gene TRBV4-1 combines with J gene TRBJ1-2; 7 bases match TRBD1. The V gene end was trimmed by 1 base and the J gene end by 4 bases; junction bases not matched to a gene: 3. The CDR3 is 14 residues long. Germline CDR1 reads MGHRA; CDR2 reads YSYEKL.

This chain links TRBV6-6 with TRBJ1-2, with 8 bases lining up with TRBD1. J was trimmed by 5 bases and V by 7 bases; bases with no gene match: 3. CDR1 and CDR2 (germline): MNHNY, SVGAGI (reference sequence). This CDR3 region has 12 residues. The DNA of the CDR3 is TGTGCCAGCAACACAGGGGGTTATGGCTACACCTTC. It translates to CASNTGGYGYTF.

This rearrangement joins TRBV5-4 to TRBJ2-2, with D tentatively TRBD1 (7 bases). The CDR3 covers 16 residues. Looked up from germline, CDR1 is SGHNT and CDR2 is YYREEE (reference sequence). The V end lost 1 base, the J end lost 4 bases, and 14 bases lay between the germline ends. This CDR3 reads CASSLSRGVGTGELFF. CDR3 nucleotide sequence: TGTGCCAGCAGCTTGTCCAGGGGGGTAGGCACCGGGGAGCTGTTTTTT.

This chain joins TRBV25-1 and TRBJ2-1; TRBD2 might be the D (6 bases). Germline V gene lookup returns CDR1 MGHDK and CDR2 SYGVNS. Trimming cost V 0 bases and J 8 bases, with 14 bases left between them. The CDR3 runs to 15 residues. The CDR3 region is CASSEYQGWEDEQFF. CDR3 DNA: TGTGCCAGCAGTGAATATCAGGGTTGGGAGGATGAGCAGTTCTTC.

In its sample, this clone was seen a few times. CDR3 protein: CASSLNPPGVETQYF. The CDR3 DNA is TGTGCCAGCAGCTTAAACCCCCCCGGGGTGGAGACCCAGTACTTC. The chain has TRBV7-2 and TRBJ2-5, with TRBD2 as a possible D gene (5 bases). This CDR3 has 15 residues. CDR1 and CDR2 from the germline V gene are SGHTA and FQGNSA. Trimming removed 2 bases from V and 5 bases from J, with 15 bases in between.

This rearrangement joins TRBV7-2 to TRBJ1-5, with D uncertain. CDR3 length: 13 residues. Germline V gene sequence: CDR1 SGHTA, CDR2 FQGNSA. V gave up 4 bases and J gave up 7 bases, with 11 bases separating them. The CDR3 DNA follows: TGTGCCAGCAGCTCCCTTTCCCGGCAGCCCCAGCATTTT. Translation: CASSSLSRQPQHF.

This clone has only a few counts. The chain employs TRBV19 and TRBJ2-1, with TRBD2 as a possible D gene (5 bases). CDR1 is LNHDA, CDR2 SQIVND, per germline (reference sequence). V was shortened by 3 bases and J by 6 bases, with 18 bases between the two germline ends. The CDR3 spans 16 residues. The CDR3 loop is CASSMMPLARPNEQFF. The DNA of the CDR3 is TGTGCCAGTAGTATGATGCCGCTAGCTCGGCCCAATGAGCAGTTCTTC.

The genes are TRBV4-3 and TRBJ2-7, with D possibly being TRBD1 (5 bases). V gave up 8 bases and J gave up 4 bases, with 24 bases separating them. The germline V gene has CDR1 LGHNA and CDR2 YSLEER. This CDR3 comprises 16 residues. CDR3 in amino acids: CASSKFPDSTLYEQYF. In nucleotides, the CDR3 is TGCGCCAGCTCTAAATTCCCCGACAGTACGCTTTACGAGCAGTACTTC.

The chain is built from TRBV19 and TRBJ2-4; a possible D gene is TRBD2 (5 bases). The V end lost 3 bases, the J end lost 8 bases, and 8 bases lay between the germline ends. The CDR3 runs to 12 residues. Germline assignment: CDR1 LNHDA and CDR2 SQIVND (reference sequence). Written as DNA, the CDR3 is TGTGCCAGTAGTATGGACGGGGACATTCAGTACTTC. It specifies CASSMDGDIQYF.

This chain links TRBV6-1 with TRBJ2-1; 10 positions agree with TRBD2. Germline V gene sequence: CDR1 MNHNS, CDR2 SASEGT. The trim removed 5 bases at V and 7 bases at J, leaving 8 bases unmatched. The CDR3 has 15 amino acids. In DNA form, the CDR3 reads TGTGCCAGCAGTTCTGTGGGACTAGCGTTGAATGAGCAGTTCTTC. Translated, it gives CASSSVGLALNEQFF.